This TCR beta chain was profiled in a study of spatial heterogeneity in lung cancer. Study observations and caveats: Mutation tallies in tumors tracked expanded intratumoral alpha and beta TCR counts.

One entry per CDR3 protein, called by TCRdb with MiXCR from the 5' RACE reads. Seen here are about 14,000 distinct CDR3 sequences, approximately 4.8% observed once, and the top ten hold about 18%. Time point given: sample taken at primary tumor resection. In its sample, this clonotype was seen many times. Its antigen remains unknown. Germline V gene lookup returns CDR1 SGHTA and CDR2 FQGTGA. The CDR3 runs to 14 residues. The V and J ends lost 5 bases and 4 bases respectively, with 14 bases between them. This chain links TRBV7-3 with TRBJ1-1; TRBD1 might be the D (6 bases). The sequence was obtained from a female donor with early-stage non-small cell lung cancer. The source material was lung tumor tissue, sampled at surgery. CDR3 sequence reads: CASSVTGSATEAFF. In DNA, the CDR3 is TGTGCCAGCAGCGTTACAGGGAGCGCCACTGAAGCTTTCTTT. The full variable domain, its missing parts supplied by reference TRBV7-3 and TRBJ1-1, is GAGVSQTPSNKVTEKGKYVELRCDPISGHTALYWYRQSLGQGPEFLIYFQGTGAADDSGLPNDRFFAVRPEGSVSTLKIQRTERGDSAVYLCASSVTGSATEAFFGQGTRLTVV.